The T cell receptor (beta chain) under discussion was sequenced for a study of spatial heterogeneity in lung cancer. Time point noted: sample taken at primary tumor resection. Samples came from some 71 TRACERx patients with untreated early-stage lung cancer. Whole RNA, isolated from tumor, nontumor lung or frozen PBMC, was sequenced without prior sorting. Findings and caveats of the study: The study found that expanded intratumoral alpha and beta TCR counts tracked tumor mutation counts. Ubiquitous and regional nonsynonymous mutations were tracked by counts of ubiquitous and regional expanded TCRs, respectively.

V dropped 4 bases and J dropped 3 bases, with 11 bases sitting between them. The CDR3 length is 13 residues. Germline values: CDR1 SGHRS, CDR2 YFSETQ. Using its own MiXCR run on the 5' RACE reads, TCRdb lists one record per CDR3 protein. The sample comprises 16,000 or so distinct CDR3 sequences, around 5% of which are singletons, and about 9.4% rests with the top ten. This clonotype was counted at least ten times. Its cognate antigen is unknown. This beta chain lies outside the target of a library built for alpha chains; its clone size means little. The V call is TRBV5-1, the J call TRBJ2-7, with a weak D call TRBD2 (5 bases). The sequence was obtained from a female donor with early-stage non-small cell lung cancer. The sequencing used lung tumor tissue, collected at surgery. CDR3 nucleotides: TGCGCCAGCAGCCTAGGACTCATCTACGAGCAGTACTTC. It is translated as CASSLGLIYEQYF.